This T cell receptor beta chain comes out of a study of blood T cell repertoires in COVID-19. In the original processing: Cell counts per sample came from amplifying reference gene primers. Clones were read by immunoSEQ multiplex PCR, and TCRdb kept only the in-frame ones, dropping some. D and trimming were read from the DNA, whereas the V and J calls and clone size are those reported in that table. The data show approximately 160,000 clones, with approximately 80% seen just once and 10% to 15% held by the top ten. Germline values: CDR1 MNHEY, CDR2 SVGAGI. V dropped 10 bases and J dropped 0 bases, with 12 bases sitting between them. This CDR3 contains 13 residues.

The chain has TRBV6-5 and TRBJ1-1, with D tentatively TRBD1 (6 bases). The source material was peripheral blood. This sequence was found in a man aged 65-85 years who had recovered from COVID-19. The CDR3 reads CATRTDMNTEAFF. The CDR3 nucleotides are TGTGCCACCCGGACAGATATGAACACTGAAGCTTTCTTT.